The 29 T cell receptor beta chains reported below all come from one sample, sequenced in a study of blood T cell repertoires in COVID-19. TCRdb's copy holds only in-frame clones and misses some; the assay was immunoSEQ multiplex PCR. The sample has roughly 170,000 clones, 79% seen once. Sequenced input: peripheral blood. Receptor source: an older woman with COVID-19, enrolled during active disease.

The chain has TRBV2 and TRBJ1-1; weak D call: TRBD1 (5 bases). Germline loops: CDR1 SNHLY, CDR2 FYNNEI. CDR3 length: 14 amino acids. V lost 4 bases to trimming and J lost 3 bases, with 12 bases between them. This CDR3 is CASSARVWDTEAFF. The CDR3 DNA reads TGTGCCAGCAGTGCCAGGGTGTGGGACACTGAAGCTTTCTTT.

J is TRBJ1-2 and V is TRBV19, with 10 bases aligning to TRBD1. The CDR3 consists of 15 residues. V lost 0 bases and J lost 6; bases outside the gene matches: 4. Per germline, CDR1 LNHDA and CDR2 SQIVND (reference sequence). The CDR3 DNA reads TGTGCCAGTAGTATAGACCCGACAGGGGGCAATGGCTACACCTTC. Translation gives CASSIDPTGGNGYTF. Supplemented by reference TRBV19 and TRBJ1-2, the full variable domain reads DGGITQSPKYLFRKEGQNVTLSCEQNLNHDAMYWYRQDPGQGLRLIYYSQIVNDFQKGDIAEGYSVSREKKESFPLTVTSAQKNPTAFYLCASSIDPTGGNGYTFGSGTRLTVV.

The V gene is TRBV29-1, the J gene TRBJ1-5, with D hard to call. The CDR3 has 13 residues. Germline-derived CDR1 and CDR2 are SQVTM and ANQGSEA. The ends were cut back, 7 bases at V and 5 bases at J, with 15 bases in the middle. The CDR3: CSGGEGNDQPQHF. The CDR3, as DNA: TGCAGCGGGGGAGAGGGCAACGATCAGCCCCAGCATTTT.

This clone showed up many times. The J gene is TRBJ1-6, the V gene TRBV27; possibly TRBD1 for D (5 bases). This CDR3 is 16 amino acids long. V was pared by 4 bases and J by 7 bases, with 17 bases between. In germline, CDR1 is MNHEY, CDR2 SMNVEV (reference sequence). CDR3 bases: TGTGCCAGCAGTTCCACCAGGGCCGGGAGAAATTCACCCCTCCACTTT. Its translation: CASSSTRAGRNSPLHF.

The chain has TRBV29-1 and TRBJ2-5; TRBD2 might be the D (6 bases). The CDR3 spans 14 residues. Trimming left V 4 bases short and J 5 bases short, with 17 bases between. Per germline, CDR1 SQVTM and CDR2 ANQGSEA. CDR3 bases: TGCAGCGTTGGTGAAGGACTAAGCTGGGAGACCCAGTACTTC. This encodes CSVGEGLSWETQYF.

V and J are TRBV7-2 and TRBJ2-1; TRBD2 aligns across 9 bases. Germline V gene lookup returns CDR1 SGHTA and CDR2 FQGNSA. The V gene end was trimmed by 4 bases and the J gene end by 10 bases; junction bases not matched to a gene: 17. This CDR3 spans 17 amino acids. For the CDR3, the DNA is TGTGCCAGCAGCTGGGGAGTAGCGGGAGTAATCGGCGGAGAGCAGTTCTTC. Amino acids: CASSWGVAGVIGGEQFF.

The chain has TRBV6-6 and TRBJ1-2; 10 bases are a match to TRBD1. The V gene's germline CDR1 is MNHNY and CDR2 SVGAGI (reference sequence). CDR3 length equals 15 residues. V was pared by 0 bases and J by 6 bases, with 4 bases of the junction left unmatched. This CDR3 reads CASSYSQGTGDGYTF. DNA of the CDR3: TGTGCCAGCAGTTACTCACAGGGGACAGGGGATGGCTACACCTTC.

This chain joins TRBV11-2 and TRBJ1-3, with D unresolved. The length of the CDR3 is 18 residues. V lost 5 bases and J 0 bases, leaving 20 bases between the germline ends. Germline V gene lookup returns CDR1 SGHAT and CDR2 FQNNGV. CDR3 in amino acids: CASSPWLGRPSSGNTIYF. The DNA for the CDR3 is TGTGCCAGCAGCCCCTGGCTGGGCAGGCCTTCCTCTGGAAACACCATATATTTT.

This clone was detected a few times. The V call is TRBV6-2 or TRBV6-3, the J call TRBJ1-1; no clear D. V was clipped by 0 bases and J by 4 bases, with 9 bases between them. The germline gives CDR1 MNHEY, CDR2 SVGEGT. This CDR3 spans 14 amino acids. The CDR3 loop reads CASSYSRGSTEAFF. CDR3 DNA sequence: TGTGCCAGCAGTTACTCGAGAGGGAGCACTGAAGCTTTCTTT.

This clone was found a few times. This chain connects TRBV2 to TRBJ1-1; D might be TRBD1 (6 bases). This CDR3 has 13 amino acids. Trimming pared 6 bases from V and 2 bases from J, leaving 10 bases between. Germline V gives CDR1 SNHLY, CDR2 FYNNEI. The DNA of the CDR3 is TGTGCCAGCAGGACAGGTTTCAACACTGAAGCTTTCTTT. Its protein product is CASRTGFNTEAFF.

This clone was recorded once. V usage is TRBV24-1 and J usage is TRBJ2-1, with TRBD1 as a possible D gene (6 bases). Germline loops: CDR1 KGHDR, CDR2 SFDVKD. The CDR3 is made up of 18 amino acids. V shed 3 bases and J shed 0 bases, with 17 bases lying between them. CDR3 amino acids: CATSDPSGQSRSYNEQFF. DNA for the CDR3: TGTGCCACCAGTGATCCGAGCGGACAGTCCCGCTCCTACAATGAGCAGTTCTTC.

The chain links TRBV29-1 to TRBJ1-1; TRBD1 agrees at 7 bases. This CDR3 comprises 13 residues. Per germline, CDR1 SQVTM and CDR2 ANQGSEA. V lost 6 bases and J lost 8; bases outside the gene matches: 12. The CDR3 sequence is CSVPSPRGREAFF. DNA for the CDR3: TGCAGCGTCCCCAGCCCGAGGGGGCGGGAAGCTTTCTTT.

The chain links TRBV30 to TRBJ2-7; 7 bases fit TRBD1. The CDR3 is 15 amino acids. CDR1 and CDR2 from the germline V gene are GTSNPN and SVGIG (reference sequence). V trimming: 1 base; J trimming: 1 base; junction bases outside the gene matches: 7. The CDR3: CAWSEGARQSYEQYF. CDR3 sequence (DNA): TGTGCCTGGAGTGAGGGGGCCAGGCAGTCCTACGAGCAGTACTTC.

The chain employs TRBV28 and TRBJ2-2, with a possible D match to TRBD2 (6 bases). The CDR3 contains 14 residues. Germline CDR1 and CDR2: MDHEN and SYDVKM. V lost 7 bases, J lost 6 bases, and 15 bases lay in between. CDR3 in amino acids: CASTIGGGPGELFF. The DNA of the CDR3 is TGTGCCAGCACTATAGGAGGAGGGCCCGGGGAGCTGTTTTTT.

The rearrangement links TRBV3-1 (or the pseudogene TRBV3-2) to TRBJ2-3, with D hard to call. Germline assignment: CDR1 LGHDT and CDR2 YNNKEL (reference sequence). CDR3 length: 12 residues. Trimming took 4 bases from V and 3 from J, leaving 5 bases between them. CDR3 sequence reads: CASSRHTDTQYF. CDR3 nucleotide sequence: TGTGCCAGCAGCCGGCATACAGATACGCAGTATTTT.

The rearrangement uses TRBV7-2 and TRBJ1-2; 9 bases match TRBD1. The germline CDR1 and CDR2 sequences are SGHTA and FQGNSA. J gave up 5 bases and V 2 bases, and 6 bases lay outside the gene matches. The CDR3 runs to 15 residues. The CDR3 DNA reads TGTGCCAGCAGCTTAACGCCGGGACAGGGATATGGCTACACCTTC. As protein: CASSLTPGQGYGYTF.

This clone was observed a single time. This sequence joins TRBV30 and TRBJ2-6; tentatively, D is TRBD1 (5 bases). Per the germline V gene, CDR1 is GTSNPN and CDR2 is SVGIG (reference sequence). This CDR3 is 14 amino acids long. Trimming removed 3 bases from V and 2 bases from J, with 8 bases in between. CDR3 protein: CAWSRVPGANVLTF. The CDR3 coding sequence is TGTGCCTGGAGCAGGGTTCCTGGGGCCAACGTCCTGACTTTC.

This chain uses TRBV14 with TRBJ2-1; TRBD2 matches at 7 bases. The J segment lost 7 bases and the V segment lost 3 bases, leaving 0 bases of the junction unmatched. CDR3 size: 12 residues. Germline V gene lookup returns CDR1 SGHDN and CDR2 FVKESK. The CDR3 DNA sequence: TGTGCCAGCAGCCAGCGGGGGAATGAGCAGTTCTTC. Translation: CASSQRGNEQFF.

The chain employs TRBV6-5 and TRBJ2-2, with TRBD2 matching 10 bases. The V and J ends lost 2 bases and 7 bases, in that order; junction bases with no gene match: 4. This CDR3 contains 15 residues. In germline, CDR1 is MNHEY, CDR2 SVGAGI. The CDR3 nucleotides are TGTGCCAGCAGTTACCAATTAGCGGGAGGCGGGGAGCTGTTTTTT. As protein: CASSYQLAGGGELFF.

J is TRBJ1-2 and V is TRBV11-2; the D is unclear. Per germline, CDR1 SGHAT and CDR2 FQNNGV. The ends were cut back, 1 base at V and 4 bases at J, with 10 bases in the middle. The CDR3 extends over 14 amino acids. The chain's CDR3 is CASSLGLGIYGYTF. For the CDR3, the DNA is TGTGCCAGCAGCTTAGGCCTCGGGATCTATGGCTACACCTTC.

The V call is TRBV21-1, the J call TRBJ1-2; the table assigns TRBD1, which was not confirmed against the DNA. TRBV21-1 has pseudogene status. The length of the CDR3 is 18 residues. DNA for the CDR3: TGTGCCAGCAGCAAAGTAAGGGGTAGGACAGGGGCTGACTATGGCTACACCTTC. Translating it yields CASSKVRGRTGADYGYTF.

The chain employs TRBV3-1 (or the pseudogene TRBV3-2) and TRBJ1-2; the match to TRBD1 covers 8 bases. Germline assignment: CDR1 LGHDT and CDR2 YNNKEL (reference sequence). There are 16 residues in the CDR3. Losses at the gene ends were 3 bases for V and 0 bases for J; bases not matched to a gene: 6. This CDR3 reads CASSHGTGPSNYGYTF. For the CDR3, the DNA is TGTGCCAGCAGCCACGGGACAGGCCCCTCTAACTATGGCTACACCTTC.

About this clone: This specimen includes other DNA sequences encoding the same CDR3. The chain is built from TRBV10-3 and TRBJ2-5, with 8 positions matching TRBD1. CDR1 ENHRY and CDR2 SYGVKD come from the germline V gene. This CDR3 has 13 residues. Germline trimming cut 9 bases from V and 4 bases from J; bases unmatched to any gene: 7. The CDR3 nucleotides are TGTGCCATTTCTGATGGACAGGGAGAGACCCAGTACTTC. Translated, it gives CAISDGQGETQYF.

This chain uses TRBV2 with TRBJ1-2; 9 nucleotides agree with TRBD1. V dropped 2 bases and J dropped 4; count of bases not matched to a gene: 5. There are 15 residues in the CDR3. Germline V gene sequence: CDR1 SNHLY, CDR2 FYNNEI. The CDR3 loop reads CASSERDRAIYGYTF. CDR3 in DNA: TGTGCCAGCAGTGAACGGGACAGGGCAATCTATGGCTACACCTTC.

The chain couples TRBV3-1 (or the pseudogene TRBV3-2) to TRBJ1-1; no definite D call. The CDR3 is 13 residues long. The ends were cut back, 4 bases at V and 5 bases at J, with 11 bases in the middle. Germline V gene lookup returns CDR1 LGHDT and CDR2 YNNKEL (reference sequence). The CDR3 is CASSPNKKTEAFF. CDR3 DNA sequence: TGTGCCAGCAGCCCCAACAAGAAAACTGAAGCTTTCTTT.

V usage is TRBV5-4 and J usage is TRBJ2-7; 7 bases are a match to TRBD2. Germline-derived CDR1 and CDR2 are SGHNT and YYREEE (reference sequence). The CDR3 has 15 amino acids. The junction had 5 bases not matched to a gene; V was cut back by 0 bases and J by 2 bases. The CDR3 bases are TGTGCCAGCAGCTTGGGGCTAGCGGAAACCTACGAGCAGTACTTC. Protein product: CASSLGLAETYEQYF.

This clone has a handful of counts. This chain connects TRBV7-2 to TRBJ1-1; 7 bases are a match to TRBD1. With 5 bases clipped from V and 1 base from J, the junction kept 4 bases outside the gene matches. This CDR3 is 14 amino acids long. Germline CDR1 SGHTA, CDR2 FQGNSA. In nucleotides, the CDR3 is TGTGCCAGCAGCCTCAGGACAGGGAACACTGAAGCTTTCTTT. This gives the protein CASSLRTGNTEAFF.

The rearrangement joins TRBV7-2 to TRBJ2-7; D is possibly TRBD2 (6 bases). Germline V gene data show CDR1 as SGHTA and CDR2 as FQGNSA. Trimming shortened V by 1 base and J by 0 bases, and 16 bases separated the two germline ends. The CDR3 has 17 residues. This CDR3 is CASSLGLTGRLSYEQYV. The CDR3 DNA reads TGTGCCAGCAGCTTAGGTCTCACGGGGAGGCTCTCCTACGAGCAGTACGTC.

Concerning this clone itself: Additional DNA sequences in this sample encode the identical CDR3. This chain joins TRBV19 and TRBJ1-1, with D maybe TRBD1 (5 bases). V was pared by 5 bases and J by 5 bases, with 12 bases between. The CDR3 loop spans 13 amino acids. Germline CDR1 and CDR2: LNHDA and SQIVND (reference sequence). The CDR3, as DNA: TGTGCCAGTAGTTCTACAGGAGATACTGAAGCTTTCTTT. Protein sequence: CASSSTGDTEAFF.